A selection of T cell receptor beta chains follows, all from one sample in a study of blood T cell repertoires in COVID-19. Assay used: immunoSEQ multiplex PCR; TCRdb lists only in-frame clones, some missing. Of 100,000 to 150,000 clones in the sample, 80% to 90% were seen once. Material for sequencing was peripheral blood. The receptors were sampled from a woman between 55 and 75 years old with acute or convalescent COVID-19. CDR3s include the opening cysteine and the closing phenylalanine or tryptophan. A D gene is named only where the DNA matches it firmly. Clone size is given for some rows only: seen once, a few or many times, or a class if the clone is expanded.

>-|-|TRBV9|TRBJ1-2
CASSVGSQGHYGYTF
TGTGCCAGCAGCGTAGGGTCCCAGGGGCACTATGGCTACACCTTC
>-|-|TRBV5-1|TRBJ1-1
CASSLWEGLEAFF
TGCGCCAGCAGCCTGTGGGAGGGACTTGAAGCTTTCTTT
>-|-|TRBV5-4|TRBJ1-2
CASSFTGNYGYTF
TGTGCCAGCAGCTTTACAGGGAACTATGGCTACACCTTC
>-|-|TRBV6-5|TRBJ2-2
CASTMDRRNTGELFF
TGTGCCAGCACGATGGATCGGAGAAACACCGGGGAGCTGTTTTTT
>-|-|TRBV6-1|TRBJ1-1
CASSDREAFF
TGTGCCAGCAGTGACAGGGAAGCTTTCTTT
>TRBD1|-|TRBV3-1/TRBV3-2|TRBJ1-1
CASSHSGQGGTEAFF
TGTGCCAGCAGCCATTCAGGGCAGGGGGGTACTGAAGCTTTCTTT
>-|-|TRBV7-9|TRBJ1-6
CASSWGGQNNSPLHF
TGTGCCAGCAGCTGGGGGGGGCAGAATAATTCACCCCTCCACTTT
>-|-|TRBV5-1|TRBJ1-1
CASSFNTGQLNTEAFF
TGCGCCAGCAGCTTCAATACAGGACAGTTGAACACTGAAGCTTTCTTT
>TRBD2|-|TRBV28|TRBJ2-1
CASRGTSSYNEQFF
TGTGCCAGCAGAGGGACTAGCTCCTACAATGAGCAGTTCTTC
>-|-|TRBV28|TRBJ1-2
CAVFAKEGIYGYTF
TGTGCCGTCTTCGCCAAGGAGGGAATTTATGGCTACACCTTC
>-|few|TRBV28|TRBJ1-3
CASSWGGLSGNTIYF
TGTGCCAGCAGTTGGGGGGGCCTCTCTGGAAACACCATATATTTT
>-|once|TRBV11-2|TRBJ2-2
CASSLSANTGELFF
TGTGCCAGCAGCCTCAGTGCGAACACCGGGGAGCTGTTTTTT
>-|-|TRBV27|TRBJ2-3
CASSLGQWRTDTQYF
TGTGCCAGCAGTTTAGGACAGTGGAGGACAGATACGCAGTATTTT
>TRBD1|-|TRBV28|TRBJ2-2
CASLAGQGAGELFF
TGTGCCAGCCTAGCCGGACAGGGTGCCGGGGAGCTGTTTTTT
>TRBD1|-|TRBV5-4|TRBJ2-5
CASSSTGVEETQYF
TGTGCCAGCAGCTCAACAGGGGTGGAAGAGACCCAGTACTTC
>-|-|TRBV12-5|TRBJ1-1
CASGLSQENTEAFF
TGTGCTAGTGGTTTGTCTCAGGAGAACACTGAAGCTTTCTTT
>TRBD2|once|TRBV28|TRBJ2-1
CASRGTSGDSSYNEQFF
TGTGCCAGCAGAGGGACTAGCGGGGATAGCTCCTACAATGAGCAGTTCTTC
>-|once|TRBV6-1|TRBJ1-1
CASSEYGARMNTEAFF
TGTGCCAGCAGTGAATATGGGGCAAGGATGAACACTGAAGCTTTCTTT
>-|-|TRBV5-1|TRBJ2-1
CASSPPTGARDEQFF
TGCGCCAGCAGCCCACCAACGGGAGCGAGGGATGAGCAGTTCTTC
>TRBD1|-|TRBV11-2|TRBJ1-4
CASSRGTGVEKLFF
TGTGCCAGCAGCCGTGGGACAGGGGTGGAAAAACTGTTTTTT
>-|-|TRBV18|TRBJ1-5
CASTRASNNQPQHF
TGTGCCAGCACACGGGCCAGTAACAATCAGCCCCAGCATTTT
>-|-|TRBV18|TRBJ1-5
CASSIGAGNQPQHF
TGTGCCAGCTCTATTGGGGCAGGCAATCAGCCCCAGCATTTT
>-|-|TRBV7-8|TRBJ1-4
CASRRDRGGEKLFF
TGTGCCAGCAGGAGGGATAGGGGAGGTGAAAAACTGTTTTTT
>-|-|TRBV7-3|TRBJ2-3
CASSLGQNTDTQYF
TGTGCCAGCAGCTTAGGCCAGAACACAGATACGCAGTATTTT
>-|-|TRBV18|TRBJ1-2
CASSPQGIDGYTF
TGTGCCAGCTCACCACAGGGGATTGATGGCTACACCTTC
>-|-|TRBV28|TRBJ1-2
CASSLGGAKNYGYTF
TGTGCCAGCAGTTTAGGGGGCGCGAAAAACTATGGCTACACCTTC
>TRBD1|-|TRBV6-5|TRBJ1-1
CASHRTGGNTEAFF
TGTGCCAGTCACCGGACAGGGGGGAACACTGAAGCTTTCTTT
>-|few|TRBV7-9|TRBJ2-2
CASTQTGANTGELFF
TGTGCCAGCACCCAGACGGGTGCGAACACCGGGGAGCTGTTTTTT
>TRBD1|few|TRBV23-1|TRBJ1-4
CASAWTGDEKLFF
TGCGCCAGCGCATGGACAGGGGACGAAAAACTGTTTTTT
>TRBD2|-|TRBV13|TRBJ2-5
CASSLAWGGEETQYF
TGTGCCAGCAGCCTCGCGTGGGGAGGGGAGGAGACCCAGTACTTC